This note documents a single T cell receptor (beta chain) sequence. The sample originates from a study of blood T cell repertoires in COVID-19. Overall study context: Acute-phase and convalescent COVID-19 samples originated in the United States, Italy and Spain. The analysed material was cDNA or gDNA that came from T cells, B-cell-depleted T cells, or PBMCs.

Under the authors' procedure: Estimates of nucleated cell counts were drawn from the amplification of reference gene primers. Clones were read by immunoSEQ multiplex PCR, and TCRdb kept only the in-frame ones, dropping some. For V, J and clone size, that table is used; D and trimming come from the DNA. The data contain about 140,000 clones, roughly 87% of them singletons. From germline, CDR1 is MNHEY and CDR2 SVGAGI. The CDR3 contains 14 residues. Trimming removed 0 bases from V and 5 bases from J; junction bases left unmatched: 3. The chain carries TRBV6-5 and TRBJ2-7; 8 bases fit TRBD1. The origin of this receptor is a man aged 70-80 years with acute or convalescent COVID-19. Input material: peripheral blood. The CDR3 DNA sequence: TGTGCCAGCAGTTACTCCGGACAGGGAGACGAGCAGTACTTC. Amino acid sequence: CASSYSGQGDEQYF.